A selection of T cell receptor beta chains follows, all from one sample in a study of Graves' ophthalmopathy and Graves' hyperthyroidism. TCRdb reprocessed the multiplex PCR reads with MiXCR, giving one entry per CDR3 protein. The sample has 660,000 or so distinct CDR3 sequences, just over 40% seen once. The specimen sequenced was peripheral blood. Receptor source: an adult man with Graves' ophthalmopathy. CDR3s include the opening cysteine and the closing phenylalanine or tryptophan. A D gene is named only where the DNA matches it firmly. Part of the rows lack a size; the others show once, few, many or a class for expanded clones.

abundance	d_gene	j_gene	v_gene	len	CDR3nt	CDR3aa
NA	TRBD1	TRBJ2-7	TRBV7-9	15	TGTGCCAGCAGCCAAGATTGGGACAGGCTCCACGAGCAGTACTTC	CASSQDWDRLHEQYF
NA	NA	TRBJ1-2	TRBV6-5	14	TGTGCCAGCAGTTACGCGCGGGACAACTATGGCTACACCTTC	CASSYARDNYGYTF
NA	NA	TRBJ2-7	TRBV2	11	TGTGCCACCAAGGGGGCCTACGAGCAGTACTTC	CATKGAYEQYF
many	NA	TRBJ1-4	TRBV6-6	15	TGTGCCAGCAGATCCGCCGGGGGGCTCTACGAAAAACTGTTTTTT	CASRSAGGLYEKLFF
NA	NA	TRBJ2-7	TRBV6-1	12	TGTGCCAGCAGTTCACAGGGCTACGAGCGGTACTTC	CASSSQGYERYF
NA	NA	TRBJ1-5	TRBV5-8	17	TGCGCCAGCAGCCAAGTTATGGCCAGGGGAAGTAGTCAGCCCCAGCATTTT	CASSQVMARGSSQPQHF
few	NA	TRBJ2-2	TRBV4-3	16	TGCGCCAGCAGCCAATCTGGTTCGGGGTACACCGGGGAGCTGTTTTTT	CASSQSGSGYTGELFF
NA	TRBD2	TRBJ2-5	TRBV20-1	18	TGCAGTGCTAGAGTCCCTGGGGTGCCTAGCGGGGGAAAAGAGACCCAGTACTTC	CSARVPGVPSGGKETQYF
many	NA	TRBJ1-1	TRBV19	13	TGTGCCAGTAGTAAGGGGAGGAACACTGAAGCTTTCTTT	CASSKGRNTEAFF
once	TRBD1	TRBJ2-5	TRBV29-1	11	TGCAGTGGTGAGACAGGGAGGACCCAGTACTTC	CSGETGRTQYF
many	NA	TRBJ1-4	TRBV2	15	TGTGCCAGCAGGGCCTCAGGGACAACTAATGAAAAACTGTTTTTT	CASRASGTTNEKLFF
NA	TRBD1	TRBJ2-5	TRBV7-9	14	TGTGCCAGCAGCTTAGGACAGGGCGGGCAGCCCCAGTACTTC	CASSLGQGGQPQYF
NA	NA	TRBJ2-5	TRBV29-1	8	TGCAGCCAGGTGACCCAGTACTTC	CSQVTQYF
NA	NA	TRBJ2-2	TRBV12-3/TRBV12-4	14	TGTGCCAGCAGTTGGGGCAGCGGTGGCGGGGAGCTGTTTTTT	CASSWGSGGGELFF
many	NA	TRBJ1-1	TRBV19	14	TGTGCCAGTAGTAGGCAGCGGACGATCGCTGAAGCTTTCTTT	CASSRQRTIAEAFF
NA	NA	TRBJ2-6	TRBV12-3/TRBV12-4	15	TGTGCCAGCAGTTCCGGGGGGCGAGGGGCCAACGTCCTGACTTTC	CASSSGGRGANVLTF
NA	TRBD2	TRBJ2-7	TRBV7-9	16	TGTGCCAGCAGCTTGGGGACGGGGGGGCCCTCCTGCGAGCAGTACTTC	CASSLGTGGPSCEQYF
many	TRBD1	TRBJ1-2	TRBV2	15	TGTGCCAGCAGCCTTACCGGGACAGCTAACTATGGCTACACCTTC	CASSLTGTANYGYTF
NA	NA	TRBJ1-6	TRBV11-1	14	TGTGCCAGCAGCCCAAGGGATGATAATTCACCCCTCCACTTT	CASSPRDDNSPLHF
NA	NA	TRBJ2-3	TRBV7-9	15	TGTGCCAGCAGCTTAGGAGTGGGGGTGCCAGATACGCAGTATTTT	CASSLGVGVPDTQYF
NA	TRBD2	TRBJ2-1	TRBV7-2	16	TGTGCCAGCAGCTTAAGCGGGGGAGCTTCCTACAATGAGCAGTTCTTC	CASSLSGGASYNEQFF
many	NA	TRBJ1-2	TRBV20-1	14	TGCAGTGCTAGACTAGGCAGGTCTAACTATGGCTACACCTTC	CSARLGRSNYGYTF
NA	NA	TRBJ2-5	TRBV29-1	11	TGCAGCGTAGACAGACGAGTGACCCAGTACTTC	CSVDRRVTQYF
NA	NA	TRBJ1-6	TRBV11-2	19	TGTGCCAGCAACCAAGATCGGTCAATTGATTTAGCTTTTCCGGCACCCCTCCACTTT	CASNQDRSIDLAFPAPLHF
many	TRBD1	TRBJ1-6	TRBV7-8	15	TGTGCCAGCAGCTTAGGGGGGGACAGGGGTTCACCCCTCCACTTT	CASSLGGDRGSPLHF
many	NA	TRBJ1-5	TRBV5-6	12	TGCCTTACTCCTGGAGGCAATCAGCCCCAGCATTTT	CLTPGGNQPQHF
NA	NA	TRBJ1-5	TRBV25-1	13	TGTGCCAGCAGTGGGGGGGAGGGGAGGTACGAGCATTTT	CASSGGEGRYEHF
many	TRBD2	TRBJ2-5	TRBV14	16	TGTGCCAGCAGCCTCCGCGCCGGGACTAGCAGAGAGACCCAGTACTTC	CASSLRAGTSRETQYF
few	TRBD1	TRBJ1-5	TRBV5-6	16	TGTGCCAGCAGCTTATTTTCGTCGGGACAGAAGCAGCCCCAGCATTTT	CASSLFSSGQKQPQHF
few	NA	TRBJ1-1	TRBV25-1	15	TGTGCCAGCAGTGCCGATCGCGTCGACTACACTGAAGCTTTCTTT	CASSADRVDYTEAFF
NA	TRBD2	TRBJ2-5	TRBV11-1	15	TGTGCCAGCAGCCTCCTAGCGGGAGGGTCCAAGACCCAGTACTTC	CASSLLAGGSKTQYF